This record concerns one TCR beta chain sequence. The antigen this receptor binds is unknown. Per-base qualities were not stored, and no clone one base away is much larger. The TCR beta CDR3 regions were amplified from RNA transcripts. The TCR CDR3 was subjected to a first round of RT-PCR using the HTBI primer set and the Qiagen OneStep RT-PCR kit. Libraries were constructed in a second round of multiplex PCR, after which size selection and purification were performed. The libraries were sequenced on an Illumina HiSeq2000 using paired-end 100 bp reads. On the study's bioinformatics: SOAPnuke was used to process the raw data, with reads discarded if the reads contained adapters or uncalled bases, had a mean Phred below 15, or lacked an exact constant-primer or identifier match. COPE v1.2.5 was used to merge the high-quality paired reads, and each unique nucleotide sequence was defined as a clonotype. MiTCR v1.1 was used to align clonotypes to the IMGT TRBV, TRBD and TRBJ reference segments. Analysis was restricted to V-J combinations with a frequency above 0.0001, which covered 99.2% of repertoires. A TCS score was defined as the ratio of F50 (clonal expansion) to E x V (chaos), with BLOSUM62-based TCRdist applied between CDR3 peptides within each V-J. Welch's t-statistics and random forest reduced 450 to 600 V-J features to around 14, which were used in a naive Bayes classifier (R e1071). Using fastp at Q25 and MiXCR, TCRdb reprocessed the public reads and kept productive beta chains. One record per CDR3 amino acid sequence lists the most common genes and DNA. These V and J calls rely on TCRdb rather than the paper's analysis. This sample holds 300,000 or so distinct CDR3 sequences; approximately 22% were observed only once. 50% of the sample goes to the ten largest clones.

This sample was included in a study of T cells in Graves' hyperthyroidism and ophthalmopathy (dated by TCRdb to between 2018 and 2021). About the study as a whole: Peripheral blood samples were taken at the time of initial diagnosis, prior to any treatment. An independent validation cohort of 18 to 20 hyperthyroidism patients and 17 patients who later progressed to ophthalmopathy tested prospective prediction of ophthalmopathy. To identify distinguishing TCR V-J signatures, a discovery cohort of 90 to 100 patients was used, comprising 43 with Graves' ophthalmopathy and approximately 57 with stable Graves' hyperthyroidism. Following sampling, methimazole starting at 30 mg daily was given to hyperthyroidism patients, and high-dose intravenous methylprednisolone was given to ophthalmopathy patients. The 90 or so discovery patients were randomly split 7:3 into training and test sets. The paper reports TCR Vbeta CDR3 sequencing of approximately 130 peripheral blood samples: fewer than 50 ophthalmopathy, roughly 74 hyperthyroidism and about 17 progressor patients. Thyroid tissue and blood T-cell repertoires from roughly six Graves' hyperthyroidism patients were also compared in the study.

Stable Graves' hyperthyroidism was defined as no progression to ophthalmopathy during 18 months of follow-up. Hyperthyroidism patients were newly diagnosed, had a disease duration of under 2 months, and were aged 18 to 65 years. The study excluded patients with uncontrolled infections, other autoimmune diseases, pregnancy or lactation. Clinical symptoms, serum thyroxine and TRAb, thyroid ultrasound, and orbital computed tomography formed the basis for the diagnoses. PBMCs were isolated from approximately 10 ml of fresh peripheral blood by Ficoll-Paque density gradient centrifugation. Trizol reagent was used to extract total RNA, and RNA quality was then checked on an Agilent 2100 Bioanalyzer. The germline V gene encodes CDR1 ENHRY and CDR2 SYGVKD. V is trimmed back by 5 bases and J by 2 bases, and the junction contains 2 bases that no gene match accounts for. The CDR3, cysteine through phenylalanine, is 14 amino acids long. Just CDR3 DNA is preserved here, 42 bases in frame from base 1.

Results the study describes overall, beyond this receptor: Most expanded thyroid clonotypes (frequency above 0.001) were also detected in blood, a finding suggesting that blood repertoires may reflect thyroid immune responses. Sample size was not statistically predetermined, and investigators were not blinded to group allocation. Ophthalmopathy was separated from stable hyperthyroidism by a 13 V-J signature model, with over 85% sensitivity and about 81% specificity obtained in cross-validation and 80%/75% obtained in testing. In validation, the model predicted progression to ophthalmopathy a median of about 6.8 months before onset, with approximately 71% sensitivity and 72.22% specificity.

Sequencing was done on a sample of blood. This TCR was recovered from a woman between 50 and 59 years old with Graves' hyperthyroidism. Recombination connected TRBV10-3 to TRBJ2-1, with 8 bases aligning to TRBD2. The DNA reads TGTGCCATCAGTCCGGGACTAGCCTACAATGAGCAGTTCTTC. Translated, this is CAISPGLAYNEQFF.